Sequencing of this TCR beta chain was carried out in a study of blood T cell repertoires in COVID-19. The assay was immunoSEQ multiplex PCR, and TCRdb's table has in-frame clones only and misses some. Of more than 300,000 clones in the sample, 90% to 95% were seen once. The CDR3 has 13 residues. The germline V gene encodes CDR1 MNHEY and CDR2 SMNVEV (reference sequence). Trimming cost V 9 bases and J 3 bases, with 14 bases left between them. Each exposed participant met a COVID-19 case in the 2 weeks preceding study entry. Sequenced sample: PBMCs or T cells enriched from blood (not recorded which). This chain links TRBV27 with TRBJ1-1; D uncertain. The receptor was derived from a woman aged 40 to 50 who had been exposed to COVID-19. The CDR3 loop reads CASAVAEDTEAFF. The CDR3, as DNA: TGTGCCAGTGCAGTGGCTGAGGACACTGAAGCTTTCTTT.